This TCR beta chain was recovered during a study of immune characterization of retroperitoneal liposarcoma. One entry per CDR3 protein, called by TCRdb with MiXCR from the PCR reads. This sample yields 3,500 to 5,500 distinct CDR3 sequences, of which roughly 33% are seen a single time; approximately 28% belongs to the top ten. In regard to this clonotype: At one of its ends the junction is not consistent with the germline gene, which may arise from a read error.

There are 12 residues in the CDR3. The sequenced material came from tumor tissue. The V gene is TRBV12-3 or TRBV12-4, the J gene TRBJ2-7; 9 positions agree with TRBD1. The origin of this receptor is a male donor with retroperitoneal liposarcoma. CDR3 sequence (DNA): TGTGCCAGCAGTGGACAGGGGATTGGGCCTGTGTTC. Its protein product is CASSGQGIGPVF.